This is a list of T cell receptor beta chains from one sample in a study of cytomegalovirus exposure and HLA in healthy donors. Assay used: immunoSEQ multiplex PCR; TCRdb lists only in-frame clones, some missing. In the table there are roughly 180,000 clones, 85% of which are singletons. Sequenced sample: PBMCs. The receptor source for this set is a boy between 2 and 10 years old in good health and CMV-seronegative. Each CDR3 is given with its conserved first and last residue. Each record gives: V gene, clone size, J gene, D gene, CDR3 DNA, CDR3 protein. A D gene is named only where the DNA matches it firmly. The size entry is marked missing in some rows and otherwise reads once, few, many or a size class.

TRBV23-1,-,TRBJ1-5,TRBD1,TGCGCCAGCAAAAAGGGGCAGGGGGCATTCCCCCAGCATTTT,CASKKGQGAFPQHF
TRBV7-9,-,TRBJ1-2,-,TGTGCCAGCTCTTCACCAGGATCGAGCTATGGCTACACCTTC,CASSSPGSSYGYTF
TRBV7-3,-,TRBJ2-3,TRBD2,TGTGCCAGCAGCGTCGACGCGGGGGGAACCTTGCATACGCAGTATTTT,CASSVDAGGTLHTQYF
TRBV9,once,TRBJ2-2,TRBD2,TGTGCCAGCACCCGGACTAGCGGGAGGGGTTCGAACACCGGGGAGCTGTTTTTT,CASTRTSGRGSNTGELFF
TRBV29-1,-,TRBJ2-1,-,TGCAGCGTTGCCCAATATGAGCAGTTCTTC,CSVAQYEQFF
TRBV28,-,TRBJ1-5,TRBD1,TGTGCCAGCAGTCCAAGGACAGGGGATTTCAGTCAGCCCCAGCATTTT,CASSPRTGDFSQPQHF
TRBV6-6,-,TRBJ1-5,-,TGTGCCAGCAGTTATTCAGGAGGGGTAAATCAGCCCCAGCATTTT,CASSYSGGVNQPQHF
TRBV19,once,TRBJ2-3,-,TGTGCCAGTAGTATAGGTGGCAGCACAGATACGCAGTATTTT,CASSIGGSTDTQYF
TRBV5-1,-,TRBJ2-5,TRBD2,TGCGCCAGCAGCTCCCTAGCGGGAGGGCGGGGAGAGACCCAGTACTTC,CASSSLAGGRGETQYF
TRBV5-1,once,TRBJ2-5,-,TGCGCCAGCAGCCTCGGATCTAGCGAGATGAACCAAGAGACCCAGTACTTC,CASSLGSSEMNQETQYF
TRBV6-6,-,TRBJ1-1,TRBD1,TGTGCCAGCAGTTTCCGGGCACAGGGGGAAGCTTTCTTT,CASSFRAQGEAFF
TRBV29-1,-,TRBJ1-1,TRBD1,TGCAGCGTTCAGATGAATACAGGGGAGAGTGAAGCTTTCTTT,CSVQMNTGESEAFF
TRBV27,-,TRBJ1-2,-,TGTGCCAGCAGTTCCCGACGGGGACAAGGCTACACCTTC,CASSSRRGQGYTF
TRBV6-5,-,TRBJ2-1,-,TGTGCCAGCAGTTACTCGGGGGGGGCGAATGAGCAGTTCTTC,CASSYSGGANEQFF
TRBV11-3,-,TRBJ2-5,TRBD2,TGTGCCAGCAGCGAGGGACTAGCTGGGAAGACCCAGTACTTC,CASSEGLAGKTQYF
TRBV6-5,-,TRBJ1-3,-,TGTGCCAGCAGTGTAGGAAACACCATATATTTT,CASSVGNTIYF
TRBV7-9,few,TRBJ1-1,-,TGTGCCAGCAGCTTGGGGCCAGGGGCCCCTGAAGCTTTCTTT,CASSLGPGAPEAFF
TRBV9,few,TRBJ2-1,-,TGTGCCAGCAGCGTCCCCCCGGGGGACTACAATGAGCAGTTCTTC,CASSVPPGDYNEQFF
TRBV6-1,-,TRBJ2-1,TRBD2,TGTGCCAGCAGTGAACTAGCGGGGGGGCACAATGAGCAGTTCTTC,CASSELAGGHNEQFF
TRBV6-1,-,TRBJ2-7,-,TGTGCCAGCAGGGACCAGGTGAGCGGCTCCTACGAGCAGTACTTC,CASRDQVSGSYEQYF
TRBV2,-,TRBJ1-5,TRBD1,TGTGCCAGCAGCGAACAGGGGGCCTGGCCCCAGCATTTT,CASSEQGAWPQHF
TRBV30,once,TRBJ1-1,-,TGTGCCTGGAATGGACAGCTGAACACTGAAGCTTTCTTT,CAWNGQLNTEAFF
TRBV28,-,TRBJ2-1,-,TGTGCCAGCAGTGTCGGGGATAATGAGCAGTTCTTC,CASSVGDNEQFF
TRBV7-7,-,TRBJ2-1,TRBD2,TGTGCTAGCGCTAGCGGGAGCTCCTACAATGAGCAGTTCTTC,CASASGSSYNEQFF
TRBV10-3,-,TRBJ1-1,-,TGTGCCATCAGTGACTCAGATAACACTGAAGCTTTCTTT,CAISDSDNTEAFF
TRBV4-1,-,TRBJ2-3,TRBD1,TGCGCCAGCAGCTATCCGGGACAGGGGAAACCAGATACGCAGTATTTT,CASSYPGQGKPDTQYF
TRBV27,-,TRBJ2-1,TRBD1,TGTGCCAGCAGCCAACCGGGACAGGGTACCGCTGAGCAGTTCTTC,CASSQPGQGTAEQFF
TRBV4-2,-,TRBJ2-1,-,TGTGCCAGCAGCCAAGATGGGCAGGGGCTCCCTCGGGATGAGCAGTTCTTC,CASSQDGQGLPRDEQFF
TRBV6-1,-,TRBJ2-7,TRBD2,TGTGCCAGCAGTAGCGGGAGACCCCGCGAGCAGTACTTC,CASSSGRPREQYF
TRBV19,-,TRBJ2-6,-,TGTGCCAGTAGTACTACAGTTACTGGGGCCAACGTCCTGACTTTC,CASSTTVTGANVLTF
TRBV5-1,-,TRBJ1-4,-,TGCGCCAGCAGCTTGAACAGAAAGAATGAAAAACTGTTTTTT,CASSLNRKNEKLFF
TRBV30,-,TRBJ1-3,-,TGTGCCTGGAGGGGCCCAACTACGGGGAAAACTGGAAACACCATATATTTT,CAWRGPTTGKTGNTIYF
TRBV9,-,TRBJ1-1,-,TGTGCCAGCGCCGAGGGGGGGATACTGAACACTGAAGCTTTCTTT,CASAEGGILNTEAFF
TRBV7-8,few,TRBJ2-1,TRBD2,TGTGCCAGCAGCCTTGGGACTAGCGGGAGGTACAATGAGCAGTTCTTC,CASSLGTSGRYNEQFF
TRBV2,-,TRBJ2-1,TRBD2,TGTGCCAGAGAGGGGCGGGAGAGCGGAAATGAGCAGTTCTTC,CAREGRESGNEQFF
TRBV30,-,TRBJ1-1,TRBD1,TGTGCCTTAGGACAGGGTAGTAACACTGAAGCTTTCTTT,CALGQGSNTEAFF
TRBV4-1,-,TRBJ2-1,-,TGCGCCAGCCCCTGGGACTTTAGCTCCTACAATGAGCAGTTCTTC,CASPWDFSSYNEQFF
TRBV27,-,TRBJ2-1,-,TGTGCCAGCAGTCCCCTCGGCGGGGCCTCCTACAATGAGCAGTTCTTC,CASSPLGGASYNEQFF
TRBV5-4,-,TRBJ1-2,TRBD1,TGTGCCAGCAGCATACCCGGGACAGGGGGTTCTGGCTACACCTTC,CASSIPGTGGSGYTF
TRBV6-5,-,TRBJ2-3,-,TGTGCCAGCAGTTACACGCAAGGAGGCAACACAGATACGCAGTATTTT,CASSYTQGGNTDTQYF
TRBV27,-,TRBJ1-3,-,TGTGCCGGCAGTCCTACCTCGGTATCCGGAAACACCATATATTTT,CAGSPTSVSGNTIYF
TRBV7-9,-,TRBJ2-7,TRBD1,TGTGCCAGCAGGGACCTCCGGACAGGTGGCGAGCAGTACTTC,CASRDLRTGGEQYF
TRBV19,-,TRBJ2-7,-,TGTGCCAGTAGTTGGGGGGACGGCCTAGCCTACGAGCAGTACTTC,CASSWGDGLAYEQYF
TRBV5-1,-,TRBJ1-1,TRBD1,TGCGCCAGCAGGGTCCTAGACAGGGGGAACACTGAAGCTTTCTTT,CASRVLDRGNTEAFF
TRBV6-4,-,TRBJ2-7,TRBD2,TGTGCCAGGGGAGACCCGGGACTAGTGTCCTACGAGCAGTACTTC,CARGDPGLVSYEQYF
TRBV28,few,TRBJ1-1,-,TGTGCCAGCAGTTTACCAGCGGATGTGATGAACACTGAAGCTTTCTTT,CASSLPADVMNTEAFF
TRBV6-1,-,TRBJ2-7,TRBD1,TGTGCCAGCAGTGAAGCTGACAGGGACTACGAGCAGTACTTC,CASSEADRDYEQYF
TRBV27,once,TRBJ1-1,TRBD1,TGTGCCAGCAGTACAGGGGGCACTGAAGCTTTCTTT,CASSTGGTEAFF
TRBV27,-,TRBJ1-2,-,TGTGCCAGCAAGAGACAGGCTAACTATGGCTACACCTTC,CASKRQANYGYTF
TRBV12-2,-,TRBJ2-2,-,TGTGCAAGTCGCACGTTAGGGCAGGGGAGCACCGGGGAGCTGTTTTTT,CASRTLGQGSTGELFF
TRBV28,-,TRBJ2-2,-,TGTGCCAGCAGTTCCCCCGCAGGTTGGACCGGGGAGCTGTTTTTT,CASSSPAGWTGELFF
TRBV27,-,TRBJ2-2,-,TGTGCCAGCAGTTTAATACAGGGCCCCGGGGAGCTGTTTTTT,CASSLIQGPGELFF
TRBV2,-,TRBJ2-3,-,TGTGCCAGCACCCCTTTGCTGCCAATGGGGGCGGATACGCAGTATTTT,CASTPLLPMGADTQYF